Shown below are 5 T cell receptor beta chains from a single sample sequenced in a study of blood T cell repertoires in COVID-19. Method: immunoSEQ multiplex PCR; TCRdb's copy keeps in-frame clones and lacks some. Of tens of thousands of clones listed, roughly four fifths are singletons. Sequences were obtained from peripheral blood. These TCRs come from an older woman with acute or convalescent COVID-19.

The rearrangement uses TRBV30 and TRBJ2-2, with D tentatively TRBD1 (6 bases). Germline loops: CDR1 GTSNPN, CDR2 SVGIG (reference sequence). This CDR3 has 16 amino acids. Trimming cost V 3 bases and J 1 base, with 15 bases left between them. The CDR3 bases are TGTGCCTGGAGGCGTGCTTGGACAGAGAACACCGGGGAGCTGTTTTTT. Translated: CAWRRAWTENTGELFF.

V and J are TRBV3-1 (or the pseudogene TRBV3-2) and TRBJ2-3; D not resolved. The germline CDR1 and CDR2 sequences are LGHDT and YNNKEL (reference sequence). The V gene lost 6 bases and the J gene lost 5 bases, with 9 bases spanning the gap. The CDR3 totals 12 residues. Written as DNA, the CDR3 is TGTGCCAGCAGGCGCCCCGGAGATACGCAGTATTTT. This encodes CASRRPGDTQYF.

The chain carries TRBV9 and TRBJ1-3; D remains unclear. Germline V gene sequence: CDR1 SGDLS, CDR2 YYNGEE. Trimming pared 4 bases from V and 1 base from J, leaving 15 bases between. The CDR3 totals 16 residues. The CDR3, as DNA: TGTGCCAGCAGCATACAGACCGGAGGATCTGGAAACACCATATATTTT. It encodes CASSIQTGGSGNTIYF.

This CDR3 is CASGMTGPSTEAFF. The DNA for the CDR3 is TGTGCCAGCGGCATGACAGGTCCCTCCACTGAAGCTTTCTTT. The chain has TRBV28 and TRBJ1-1; D perhaps matches TRBD1 (6 bases). Trimming left V 8 bases short and J 4 bases short, with 17 bases between. The CDR3 has 14 amino acids. From germline, CDR1 is MDHEN and CDR2 SYDVKM.

The chain links TRBV18 to TRBJ1-1; TRBD1 aligns across 8 bases. This CDR3 contains 14 residues. V shed 8 bases and J 1 base; nucleotides not matched to a gene: 6. Germline V gives CDR1 KGHSH, CDR2 LQKENI. The CDR3 sequence is CASHGQGRNTEAFF. The CDR3 bases are TGTGCCAGCCACGGACAGGGAAGGAACACTGAAGCTTTCTTT.